Listed below are T cell receptor beta chains from one sample, sequenced in a study of control samples from healthy donors and cancer patients. TCRdb keeps only in-frame clones here, not all; method: immunoSEQ multiplex PCR. Here the sample spans some 100,000 clones, around nine tenths being singletons. Sequenced sample: blood. These receptors came from a human donor in good health. The donor label of this sample is uncertain. CDR3s include the opening cysteine and the closing phenylalanine or tryptophan.

j_call v_call cdr3_length cdr3_aa
TRBJ2-5 TRBV5-1 14 CASRTTSGTETQYF
TRBJ2-3 TRBV7-2 13 CASSSDRVGTQYF
TRBJ2-3 TRBV5-6 13 CASSLTGTDTQYF
TRBJ1-1 TRBV7-9 16 CASSSSGGVVNTEAFF
TRBJ2-7 TRBV27 14 CASSLGQRGYEQYF
TRBJ2-3 TRBV10-3 12 CAINDGTDTQYF
TRBJ2-2 TRBV19 18 CASSPGHRFSTGTGELFF
TRBJ1-1 TRBV28 18 CASSLGGGPGTMNTEAFF
TRBJ1-1 TRBV5-6 14 CASSLGVPYTEAFF
TRBJ2-1 TRBV7-8 16 CASSQPSSGGQWEQFF
TRBJ1-1 TRBV20-1 12 CSASHRNTEAFF
TRBJ2-7 TRBV6-5 14 CASTRDSSGYEQYF
TRBJ2-2 TRBV12-3/TRBV12-4 13 CASNLGSTGELFF
TRBJ2-3 TRBV6-5 14 CASSYSTSSYTQYF
TRBJ1-5 TRBV7-2 14 CASSLGGEGQPQHF
TRBJ1-2 TRBV5-5 15 CASSPQTTSSYGYTF
TRBJ1-4 TRBV6-1 18 CASSAYLNPQGPNEKLFF
TRBJ1-2 TRBV5-1 14 CASSLGAGDYGYTF
TRBJ2-3 TRBV6-2/TRBV6-3 14 CASSKASGGDTQYF
TRBJ1-2 TRBV10-3 13 CAISEKGGGGYTF
TRBJ1-5 TRBV30 16 CAWSGDRGLSNQPQHF
TRBJ2-3 TRBV24-1 13 CATGDGSTDTQYF
TRBJ1-6 TRBV27 17 CASSRQTPNSYNSPLHF
TRBJ2-7 TRBV5-1 14 CASSGQDPTIEQYF
TRBJ2-3 TRBV5-1 14 CASRVGVSTDTQYF
TRBJ1-2 TRBV11-2 14 CASSLASGVYGYTF
TRBJ1-2 TRBV5-6 14 CASSLKLQGLGYTF
TRBJ1-5 TRBV25-1 14 CASSGGVSNQPQHF
TRBJ2-3 TRBV11-2 15 CASSLDRGSADTQYF
TRBJ1-1 TRBV5-5 14 CASSQGQMNTEAFF
TRBJ2-1 TRBV4-3 15 CASSQDDTVHNEQFF
TRBJ1-5 TRBV19 17 CASSIDLGTEEVQPQHF
TRBJ1-3 TRBV2 12 CASSSTGNTIYF
TRBJ2-2 TRBV10-1 18 CASSEPSGGPTNTGELFF
TRBJ2-4 TRBV19 13 CASSIRGINIQYF
TRBJ1-2 TRBV5-1 13 CASSLNTGWGYTF